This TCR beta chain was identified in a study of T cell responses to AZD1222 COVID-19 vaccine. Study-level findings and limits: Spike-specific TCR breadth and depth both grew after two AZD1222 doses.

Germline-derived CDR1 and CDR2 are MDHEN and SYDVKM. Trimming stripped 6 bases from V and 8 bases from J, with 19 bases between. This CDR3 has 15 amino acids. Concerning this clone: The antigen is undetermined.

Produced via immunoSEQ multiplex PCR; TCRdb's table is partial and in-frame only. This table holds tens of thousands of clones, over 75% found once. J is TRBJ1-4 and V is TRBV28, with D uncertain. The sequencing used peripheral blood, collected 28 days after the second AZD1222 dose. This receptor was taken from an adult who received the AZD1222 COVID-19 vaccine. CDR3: CASRGPRRLREKLFF. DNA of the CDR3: TGTGCCAGCAGGGGCCCCAGGAGGCTGAGGGAAAAACTGTTTTTT.